This entry lists 24 T cell receptor beta chains sequenced from one sample in a study of control samples from healthy donors and cancer patients. Method: immunoSEQ multiplex PCR; TCRdb's copy keeps in-frame clones and lacks some. The sample includes approximately 140,000 clones, 90% to 95% of them seen just once. The specimen was blood. The origin of the receptors is a man in his forties in good health.

The V and J genes are TRBV7-8 and TRBJ1-2; 7 bases match TRBD1. Trimming removed 2 bases from V and 4 bases from J; junction bases left unmatched: 4. Per germline, CDR1 SGHVS and CDR2 FQNEAQ. The CDR3 extends over 14 amino acids. In nucleotides, the CDR3 is TGTGCCAGCAGCTTAAATCAGGGGGTCTATGGCTACACCTTC. Protein product: CASSLNQGVYGYTF.

V usage is TRBV6-4 and J usage is TRBJ1-2, with D possibly matching TRBD1 (5 bases). Deletions cut 6 bases from V and 8 bases from J, with 25 bases between. The CDR3 has 16 residues. The germline gives CDR1 MRHNA, CDR2 SNTAGT. The CDR3 bases are TGTGCCAGCAGCAAAGATCTCGGCCAGGGCTATTCGGGCTACACCTTC. Encoded protein: CASSKDLGQGYSGYTF.

The V and J genes are TRBV9 and TRBJ2-5; TRBD1 matches at 8 bases. The CDR3 covers 14 residues. After removal of 5 bases from V and 1 base from J, the junction contained 4 bases not matched to a gene. Per the germline V gene, CDR1 is SGDLS and CDR2 is YYNGEE. The CDR3 is CASSGQGAQETQYF. Here the CDR3 DNA reads TGTGCCAGCAGTGGTCAGGGGGCCCAAGAGACCCAGTACTTC.

The rearrangement uses TRBV7-9 and TRBJ1-6; 9 bases line up with TRBD1. CDR3 length equals 16 residues. Germline loops: CDR1 SEHNR, CDR2 FQNEAQ (reference sequence). With V trimmed by 1 base and J by 6 bases, 4 bases remained unmatched. The CDR3 bases are TGTGCCAGCAGCTTAGACAGGGGGCTCAGTAATTCACCCCTCCACTTT. This codes for CASSLDRGLSNSPLHF.

This chain joins TRBV7-8 and TRBJ1-1, with 8 bases matching TRBD1. Trimming at V came to 4 bases and at J to 1 base, leaving 8 bases not matched to a gene. CDR3 length: 16 residues. Germline V gene sequence: CDR1 SGHVS, CDR2 FQNEAQ. For the CDR3, the DNA is TGTGCCAGCAGCTCCGGACAGGGTGGCTGGAACACTGAAGCTTTCTTT. Amino acids: CASSSGQGGWNTEAFF.

The V gene is TRBV3-1 (or the pseudogene TRBV3-2), the J gene TRBJ2-6, with 8 bases that match TRBD2. The germline gives CDR1 LGHDT, CDR2 YNNKEL (reference sequence). V dropped 3 bases and J dropped 0; count of bases not matched to a gene: 4. The CDR3 length is 17 residues. The CDR3 DNA reads as TGTGCCAGCAGCCATGAGCGGGGGATCTCTGGGGCCAACGTCCTGACTTTC. Its protein is CASSHERGISGANVLTF.

The chain links TRBV5-6 to TRBJ2-7; D not certain. Trimming cost V 4 bases and J 4 bases, with 18 bases left between them. CDR1 and CDR2 (germline): SGHDT, YYEEEE. There are 15 residues in the CDR3. CDR3 loop: CASSLGGVGLYEQYF. In DNA, the CDR3 is TGTGCCAGCAGCCTGGGTGGCGTGGGCCTATACGAGCAGTACTTC.

The rearrangement joins TRBV6-6 to TRBJ2-7; D gene uncertain. V was shortened by 0 bases and J by 5 bases, with 11 bases between the two germline ends. The CDR3 length is 14 residues. Per the germline V gene, CDR1 is MNHNY and CDR2 is SVGAGI (reference sequence). The CDR3 DNA reads TGTGCCAGCAGTTACTCGTTGTCTGCCGACGAGCAGTACTTC. Translating gives CASSYSLSADEQYF.

This chain joins TRBV9 and TRBJ1-4; D is unresolved. The CDR3 spans 14 residues. Germline CDR1 reads SGDLS; CDR2 reads YYNGEE. The V end lost 0 bases, the J end lost 5 bases, and 8 bases lay between the germline ends. The CDR3 reads CASSVEPTNEKLFF. The CDR3 DNA is TGTGCCAGCAGCGTAGAACCTACCAATGAAAAACTGTTTTTT.

The V and J genes are TRBV3-1 (or the pseudogene TRBV3-2) and TRBJ2-1; TRBD1 agrees at 9 bases. CDR1 is LGHDT, CDR2 YNNKEL, per germline (reference sequence). The J segment lost 2 bases and the V segment lost 4 bases, leaving 3 bases of the junction unmatched. The CDR3 spans 15 residues. The CDR3 spells CASSLDRGTYNEQFF. The DNA for the CDR3 is TGTGCCAGCAGCCTGGACAGGGGCACCTACAATGAGCAGTTCTTC.

The chain uses TRBV28 and TRBJ1-5; no definite D call. Germline values: CDR1 MDHEN, CDR2 SYDVKM. The CDR3 runs 10 residues. Trimming took off 3 bases at V and 6 bases at J, with 0 bases between the two ends. The CDR3 sequence: CASSFQPQHF. DNA of the CDR3: TGTGCCAGCAGTTTTCAGCCCCAGCATTTT.

This clone has only one observation. The chain recombines TRBV9 with TRBJ1-4; 8 bases agree with TRBD1. Per the germline V gene, CDR1 is SGDLS and CDR2 is YYNGEE. With 5 bases clipped from V and 6 bases from J, the junction kept 6 bases outside the gene matches. The CDR3 runs to 14 residues. DNA of the CDR3: TGTGCCAGCAGTGAGACAGGGGTATATGAAAAACTGTTTTTT. Protein sequence: CASSETGVYEKLFF.

This sequence joins TRBV5-1 and TRBJ1-3; weak D call: TRBD1 (6 bases). From germline, CDR1 is SGHRS and CDR2 YFSETQ. CDR3 length: 17 amino acids. V was cut by 0 bases and J by 0 bases, with 13 bases left in between. The CDR3 here is CASSLARTEFSGNTIYF. CDR3 in DNA: TGCGCCAGCAGCTTGGCTAGGACAGAGTTCTCTGGAAACACCATATATTTT.

This clone was detected a few times. The gene calls are TRBV6-2 or TRBV6-3 and TRBJ1-6; D is unresolved. The CDR3 runs 12 residues. The V gene lost 6 bases and the J gene lost 8 bases, with 8 bases spanning the gap. The V gene's germline CDR1 is MNHEY and CDR2 SVGEGT. The CDR3 here is CASSTAYSPLHF. CDR3 coding DNA: TGTGCCAGCAGCACAGCTTATTCACCCCTCCACTTT.

The chain recombines TRBV6-6 with TRBJ2-3, with 11 positions matching TRBD2. Germline V gene lookup returns CDR1 MNHNY and CDR2 SVGAGI (reference sequence). The V gene end was trimmed by 9 bases and the J gene end by 9 bases; junction bases not matched to a gene: 14. This CDR3 has 15 amino acids. The CDR3 loop reads CASWGIAGGIRTQYF. The CDR3 DNA reads TGTGCCAGTTGGGGTATAGCGGGAGGGATCCGGACGCAGTATTTT.

The CDR3 bases are TGTGCCAGCAGTGTACAGGGGGACAACGAGCAGTACTTC. Protein product: CASSVQGDNEQYF. The rearrangement joins TRBV2 to TRBJ2-7; 8 bases match TRBD1. V shed 4 bases and J 5 bases; nucleotides not matched to a gene: 4. The CDR3 has 13 residues. CDR1 and CDR2 (germline): SNHLY, FYNNEI.

The rearrangement links TRBV6-2 or TRBV6-3 to TRBJ2-1, with 10 bases aligning to TRBD1. V lost 6 bases to trimming and J lost 15 bases; unmatched junction nucleotides: 8. Per the germline V gene, CDR1 is MNHEY and CDR2 is SVGEGT. This CDR3 region has 12 residues. The CDR3 region has the DNA TGTGCCAGCAGCCCCGACAGGGGGCGGGTGTTCTTC. It yields the protein CASSPDRGRVFF.

The chain joins TRBV7-9 to TRBJ1-4; D ambiguous. Trimming took off 6 bases at V and 0 bases at J, with 14 bases between the two ends. CDR1 is SEHNR and CDR2 is FQNEAQ in the germline V gene (reference sequence). The CDR3 has 16 amino acids. The CDR3 DNA follows: TGTGCCAGCAGGTCATCAAGTAGGGCAACTAATGAAAAACTGTTTTTT. This codes for CASRSSSRATNEKLFF.

This clone was detected once. The CDR3 DNA is TGTGCCAGCAGCCAAGACCCCCGCAGCATCTCTGGAAACACCATATATTTT. Residues: CASSQDPRSISGNTIYF. The rearrangement links TRBV3-1 (or the pseudogene TRBV3-2) to TRBJ1-3; no clear D. Germline V CDR1 and CDR2: LGHDT, YNNKEL (reference sequence). The CDR3 runs to 17 residues. V was clipped by 0 bases and J by 0 bases, with 12 bases between them.

With respect to this clone: The same CDR3 also results from other DNA sequences found in this sample. The chain has TRBV6-5 and TRBJ2-7, with D unresolved. The CDR3 covers 13 residues. Germline-derived CDR1 and CDR2 are MNHEY and SVGAGI. V gave up 3 bases and J gave up 1 base, with 7 bases separating them. The CDR3: CASSYDGSYEQYF. In nucleotides, the CDR3 is TGTGCCAGCAGTTATGACGGTTCCTACGAGCAGTACTTC.

The chain couples TRBV10-3 to TRBJ1-1; D ambiguous. Germline values: CDR1 ENHRY, CDR2 SYGVKD. V lost 3 bases to trimming and J lost 4 bases, with 21 bases between them. This CDR3 region has 17 residues. Here the CDR3 reads CAISERTLRGKGTEAFF. As DNA, the CDR3 is TGTGCCATCAGTGAACGGACCTTAAGAGGGAAGGGCACTGAAGCTTTCTTT.

J is TRBJ2-7 and V is TRBV9, with a possible D match to TRBD2 (6 bases). CDR1 is SGDLS, CDR2 YYNGEE, per germline. The V end lost 4 bases, the J end lost 3 bases, and 17 bases lay between the germline ends. The CDR3 runs 15 residues. CDR3 amino acids: CASSLSEGSNYEQYF. CDR3 coding DNA: TGTGCCAGCAGCCTGTCGGAGGGTAGTAACTACGAGCAGTACTTC.

This clone occurred once. V usage is TRBV21-1 and J usage is TRBJ2-2; the table calls TRBD1, which could not be checked here. TRBV21-1 is annotated as a pseudogene. This CDR3 region has 16 residues. CDR3 region: CASSKGPGVFVGELFF. The CDR3 DNA reads as TGTGCCAGCAGCAAAGGCCCAGGGGTATTTGTAGGGGAGCTGTTTTTT.

The chain uses TRBV5-5 and TRBJ1-1, with TRBD1 matching 7 bases. The V gene end was trimmed by 3 bases and the J gene end by 5 bases; junction bases not matched to a gene: 10. Per the germline V gene, CDR1 is SGHKS and CDR2 is YYEKEE (reference sequence). The CDR3 is 15 amino acids. CDR3 residues: CASSWDLTGLTEAFF. CDR3 in DNA: TGTGCCAGCAGCTGGGACCTGACAGGGTTGACTGAAGCTTTCTTT.